The 8 T cell receptor beta chains below come from one sample, sequenced in a study of T-cell reconstitution after alpha-beta-depleted transplantation in children. Construction of the TCRbeta library involved unique molecular identifiers. Each CDR3 protein gets one entry after TCRdb re-called the PCR reads with MiXCR. Of about 600,000 distinct CDR3 sequences detected, 8% to 11% appear once; the ten largest clones hold less than 5%. Sample: PBMCs from the stem cell graft donor, taken from the stem cell graft. These receptors all come from a human donor who donated a stem cell graft to a child with acute myeloid leukemia.

There are many counts of this clonotype. The rearrangement uses TRBV5-1 and TRBJ2-1; 8 nucleotides agree with TRBD2. Germline V gene sequence: CDR1 SGHRS, CDR2 YFSETQ. This CDR3 has 14 amino acids. J was trimmed by 9 bases and V by 7 bases; bases with no gene match: 12. CDR3 coding DNA: TGCGCCAGCTACGCTAGCGGGTTTCAGAGTGAGCAGTTCTTC. This gives the protein CASYASGFQSEQFF. The entire variable domain, with the rest obtained from reference TRBV5-1 and TRBJ2-1, is as follows: KAGVTQTPRYLIKTRGQQVTLSCSPISGHRSVSWYQQTPGQGLQFLFEYFSETQRNKGNFPGRFSGRQFSNSRSEMNVSTLELGDSALYLCASYASGFQSEQFFGPGTRLTVL.

This clonotype came up a few times. The rearrangement uses TRBV27 and TRBJ2-3; perhaps TRBD1 as D (5 bases). Trimming removed 5 bases from V and 0 bases from J, with 15 bases in between. The CDR3 has 16 amino acids. Germline CDR1 reads MNHEY; CDR2 reads SMNVEV (reference sequence). CDR3 bases: TGTGCCAGCAGTCCCCTGATGGGGCCTAGCACAGATACGCAGTATTTT. Protein product: CASSPLMGPSTDTQYF.

This clonotype was recorded at least ten times. The rearrangement joins TRBV29-1 to TRBJ2-7; D perhaps matches TRBD2 (7 bases). V shed 4 bases and J shed 5 bases, with 12 bases lying between them. This CDR3 contains 12 residues. Germline loops: CDR1 SQVTM, CDR2 ANQGSEA. CDR3 amino acids: CSVGAGANEQYF. The CDR3 DNA reads TGCAGCGTTGGGGCGGGGGCGAACGAGCAGTACTTC.

V and J are TRBV6-1 and TRBJ1-1; maybe TRBD1 (5 bases). Trimming cost V 5 bases and J 7 bases, with 17 bases left between them. CDR1 MNHNS and CDR2 SASEGT come from the germline V gene. The length of the CDR3 is 14 residues. This chain's CDR3 is CASSPSGGRSEAFF. In DNA form, the CDR3 reads TGTGCCAGCAGTCCCAGCGGGGGACGGAGTGAAGCTTTCTTT.

This clonotype was counted many times. This chain links TRBV4-2 with TRBJ2-3; 12 nucleotides line up with TRBD2. Unmatched junction bases numbered 8, after V lost 4 bases and J lost 0 bases. The V gene's germline CDR1 is LGHNA and CDR2 YNFKEQ. The CDR3 extends over 18 amino acids. In DNA form, the CDR3 reads TGTGCCAGCAGCCCGGGACTAGCGGGCTCCACTAGCACAGATACGCAGTATTTT. It encodes CASSPGLAGSTSTDTQYF.

This clonotype was seen more than once but under ten times. The CDR3, as DNA: TGTGCCAGCAGCTCCGGCGACTACCAAGAGACCCAGTACTTC. Protein: CASSSGDYQETQYF. The chain joins TRBV7-2 to TRBJ2-5; D is ambiguous. CDR1 and CDR2 from the germline V gene are SGHTA and FQGNSA. Trimming cost V 4 bases and J 0 bases, with 9 bases left between them. This CDR3 is built from 14 residues.

The rearrangement links TRBV29-1 to TRBJ2-7; the match to TRBD2 covers 9 bases. The CDR3 has 15 amino acids. Germline CDR1 is SQVTM and CDR2 is ANQGSEA. After removal of 0 bases from V and 0 bases from J, the junction contained 3 bases not matched to a gene. The CDR3 spells CSVEEGSGGSYEQYF. As DNA, the CDR3 is TGCAGCGTTGAAGAGGGTAGCGGGGGCTCCTACGAGCAGTACTTC.

This clonotype was recorded a few times. The chain is built from TRBV29-1 and TRBJ2-7, with D hard to call. Germline V gene sequence: CDR1 SQVTM, CDR2 ANQGSEA. The CDR3 runs to 14 residues. V lost 4 bases and J 0 bases, leaving 13 bases between the germline ends. Here the CDR3 reads CSVGFGQVSYEQYF. CDR3 coding DNA: TGCAGCGTTGGATTTGGTCAGGTCTCCTACGAGCAGTACTTC.